This TCR beta chain was identified in a study of blood T cells in healthy people across ages. Study summary: For every two T cells, template switching captured about one barcoded beta molecule. General study results and limits: The recorded TCR beta diversity per million T cells decreased in a roughly linear manner with age.

Germline CDR1 and CDR2: MNHNS and SASEGT. The length of the CDR3 is 14 residues. V shed 6 bases and J 7 bases; nucleotides not matched to a gene: 10. A sample-barcoded 5' primer and a J-beta primer mix were used in a second PCR of roughly 7 to 11 cycles. TCRdb passed the 5' RACE reads through MiXCR, listing each CDR3 protein once. This table has approximately 1.5 million distinct CDR3 sequences, approximately 42% appearing once. Concerning this clonotype: Its antigen is unknown.

The TCR comes from a woman between 18 and 29 years old in good health. This chain connects TRBV6-1 to TRBJ1-2; 8 bases map to TRBD1. Sequenced: blood. The CDR3 bases are TGTGCCAGCAGCCTCGGACAGGGAAGGGCTGGCTACACCTTC. Translation gives CASSLGQGRAGYTF.